Each of the 12 T cell receptor beta chains below was sequenced from the same sample in a study of T cell repertoires in cytomegalovirus infection. TCRdb processed the reads anew with MiXCR; each CDR3 protein has one entry. Altogether under 350,000 distinct CDR3 sequences are present, more than 9% being singletons, with the ten largest covering about 3.9%. The sample was PBMCs. The receptors shown here come from a human donor in good health (CMV status not recorded). Some clones in this sample may be carry-over from other donors' samples.

The chain employs TRBV6-6 and TRBJ2-7; D remains ambiguous. Germline V gene sequence: CDR1 MNHNY, CDR2 SVGAGI (reference sequence). The CDR3 contains 13 residues. Between the trimmed V and J ends, which lost 5 bases and 2 bases, there was a span of 10 bases. The CDR3 loop reads CASSQPPPYEQYF. DNA of the CDR3: TGTGCCAGCAGTCAACCACCGCCCTACGAGCAGTACTTC.

This clonotype showed up many times. The chain joins TRBV7-2 to TRBJ1-6, with 8 bases lining up with TRBD1. The V gene's germline CDR1 is SGHTA and CDR2 FQGNSA. V was pared by 5 bases and J by 1 base, with 16 bases of the junction left unmatched. This CDR3 contains 20 residues. The CDR3 bases are TGTGCCAGCAGCCCCGCCCGGACAGGGTCCAGTAGGTCCTATAATTCACCCCTCCACTTT. As protein: CASSPARTGSSRSYNSPLHF.

The J gene is TRBJ2-7, the V gene TRBV10-3; a possible D gene is TRBD2 (5 bases). The CDR3 spans 13 residues. CDR1 ENHRY and CDR2 SYGVKD come from the germline V gene. Trimming took 11 bases from V and 10 from J, leaving 24 bases between them. DNA for the CDR3: TGTGCCTCTAAGAGGGATTATGCAGGAGATCAGTACTTC. This codes for CASKRDYAGDQYF.

The table lists this clonotype with a few counts. The V call is TRBV12-3 or TRBV12-4, the J call TRBJ2-3; 7 bases are a match to TRBD1. The J segment lost 2 bases and the V segment lost 3 bases, leaving 5 bases of the junction unmatched. The CDR3 consists of 15 residues. DNA of the CDR3: TGTGCCAGCAGTTTCTCGACAGGGACCACAGATACGCAGTATTTT. Translating gives CASSFSTGTTDTQYF.

The table lists this clonotype with a few counts. V gene TRBV20-1 combines with J gene TRBJ1-4; a weak D match, TRBD1 (6 bases). The germline V gene encodes CDR1 DFQATT and CDR2 SNEGSKA (reference sequence). This CDR3 has 15 residues. V was pared by 5 bases and J by 0 bases, with 13 bases between. CDR3 sequence (DNA): TGCAGTGCTCTCCAGGGGCTTCCAACTAATGAAAAACTGTTTTTT. This codes for CSALQGLPTNEKLFF.

Worth noting for this clonotype: Since a much larger clone is just one base distant, this may be a read error. The chain couples TRBV12-3 or TRBV12-4 to TRBJ1-1; D not resolved. The CDR3 is 12 residues long. Trimming took 6 bases from V and 0 from J, leaving 5 bases between them. Here the CDR3 DNA reads TGTGCCAGCAGGGGGATGAACACTGAAGCTTTCTTT. Translated: CASRGMNTEAFF.

The chain uses TRBV25-1 and TRBJ1-1; no reliable D call. Trimming took off 9 bases at V and 0 bases at J, with 2 bases between the two ends. Germline CDR1 and CDR2: MGHDK and SYGVNS. The CDR3 extends over 10 amino acids. DNA of the CDR3: TGTGCCAGGATGAACACTGAAGCTTTCTTT. It encodes CARMNTEAFF.

This clonotype was recorded a few times. The chain couples TRBV6-2 or TRBV6-3 to TRBJ1-2; 7 bases align to TRBD1. The ends lost 6 bases at V and 6 bases at J; junction bases unmatched: 10. CDR1 and CDR2 (germline): MNHEY, SVGEGT. This CDR3 is 14 amino acids long. The CDR3 DNA is TGTGCCAGCAGCCAAGGGGGCAGGCTGGATGGCTACACCTTC. Its protein is CASSQGGRLDGYTF.

This clonotype was found many times. The chain carries TRBV7-2 and TRBJ1-1; 9 positions agree with TRBD1. Germline trimming cut 1 base from V and 9 bases from J; bases unmatched to any gene: 3. This CDR3 contains 13 residues. Germline loops: CDR1 SGHTA, CDR2 FQGNSA. The DNA of the CDR3 is TGTGCCAGCAGCTTAGAGAACAGGGGGCAAGCTTTCTTT. Encoded protein: CASSLENRGQAFF.

This clonotype was counted at least ten times. The chain combines TRBV7-2 with TRBJ1-4; D may be TRBD1 (6 bases). There are 13 residues in the CDR3. The V end was cut by 5 bases, the J end by 7 bases, with 11 bases between. Germline loops: CDR1 SGHTA, CDR2 FQGNSA. In DNA form, the CDR3 reads TGTGCCAGCAGCGAACAGGGCACTGAAAAACTGTTTTTT. Its protein product is CASSEQGTEKLFF.

The CDR3 sequence: CAISESSVVVRGRPPLHF. In DNA form, the CDR3 reads TGTGCCATCAGTGAGTCGAGTGTGGTGGTCAGGGGAAGGCCACCCCTCCACTTT. This chain uses TRBV10-3 with TRBJ1-6; weak D call: TRBD1 (6 bases). Trimming took 0 bases from V and 11 from J, leaving 23 bases between them. The CDR3 spans 18 residues. Germline V gene data show CDR1 as ENHRY and CDR2 as SYGVKD.

V is TRBV5-4 and J is TRBJ2-4, with TRBD1 as a possible D gene (6 bases). V lost 7 bases and J lost 7, with 9 bases in between. Germline V gene data show CDR1 as SGHNT and CDR2 as YYREEE (reference sequence). The CDR3 totals 11 residues. This CDR3 reads CASWDKNIQYF. In DNA form, the CDR3 reads TGTGCCAGCTGGGACAAGAACATTCAGTACTTC.